The subject of this entry is one T cell receptor (beta chain). The antigen remains unidentified. Once obtained from cultured CD4+ T cells, the DNA was sequenced using the Oncomine TCR Beta short-read assay. Genomic DNA was isolated from cultured CD4+ T cells. TCRdb re-derived calls from the PCR reads in MiXCR, one entry per CDR3 protein. The sample shows 15,000 to 18,000 distinct CDR3 sequences, about 40% of them seen only once. The data were obtained in a study of vaccination and CD4 T cells after COVID-19. Turning to the study itself: Timing of post-vaccine sample collection was a median roughly 66 days after dose two, with a range of 14 to 241. Investigators stimulated cells with overlapping spike peptides drawn from SARS-CoV-2, HCoV-NL63, HCoV-OC43 and HCoV-229E.

Study-level results: Convalescent patients gained a median approximately 90% of their reactive clones only post-vaccination.

Germline V gene sequence: CDR1 SGHVS, CDR2 FNYEAQ. The V segment lost 5 bases and the J segment 4 bases; nucleotides outside the gene matches: 4. The CDR3 is 14 residues long. Treatment reported: roughly 10-day PBMC culture with coronavirus spike peptide pools or control peptides (ViraFEST assay). The rearrangement links TRBV7-6 to TRBJ2-2; 7 bases are a match to TRBD2. This clonotype originated in a human donor with COVID-19. Sample: cultured CD4+ T cells from blood. The DNA for the CDR3 is TGTGCCAGCAGCATGGGGGGGGGCACCGGGGAGCTGTTTTTT. Amino acids: CASSMGGGTGELFF.